A selection of T cell receptor beta chains follows, all from one sample in a study of Ad26.COV2.S vaccination and SARS-CoV-2 variants. The protocol was immunoSEQ multiplex PCR, while the TCRdb copy is restricted to in-frame clones and leaves out a portion. The table includes 300,000 to 500,000 clones, 88% detected once. The sample in question was peripheral blood, obtained in a trial of Ad26.COV2.S vaccine versus placebo. The receptors were sampled from a person between 18 and 60 years old who received the Ad26.COV2.S COVID-19 vaccine or a placebo. Both conserved end residues are part of each CDR3. A D gene is named only where the DNA matches it firmly. Expanded clones get a size class; other rows say once, few or many, or leave the size out.

j_gene | abundance | d_gene | v_gene | CDR3aa | CDR3nt
TRBJ2-3 | - | TRBD1 | TRBV11-3 | CASSQGTGRTDTQYF | TGTGCCAGCAGCCAAGGGACAGGGCGTACAGATACGCAGTATTTT
TRBJ1-2 | once | TRBD1 | TRBV19 | CASSQDRGRGLGGYTF | TGTGCCAGTAGTCAGGACAGGGGGCGCGGTTTAGGTGGCTACACCTTC
TRBJ1-5 | - | TRBD1 | TRBV30 | CAWSVPRGVRQPQHF | TGTGCCTGGAGTGTCCCCAGGGGGGTCCGACAGCCCCAGCATTTT
TRBJ2-1 | - | TRBD2 | TRBV19 | CASTSGGAGYNEQFF | TGTGCCAGTACCTCGGGGGGGGCAGGCTACAATGAGCAGTTCTTC
TRBJ1-3 | - | - | TRBV5-1 | CASSLAAGVGNTIYF | TGCGCCAGCAGCTTGGCTGCAGGTGTTGGAAACACCATATATTTT
TRBJ1-2 | - | TRBD1 | TRBV11-2 | CASSFGQGEYGYTF | TGTGCCAGCAGCTTTGGACAGGGGGAATATGGCTACACCTTC
TRBJ2-7 | - | - | TRBV7-2 | CASSPNPYEQYF | TGTGCCAGCAGCCCGAATCCCTACGAGCAGTACTTC
TRBJ1-2 | - | - | TRBV5-6 | CASSFWGTYMGYTF | TGTGCCAGCAGCTTCTGGGGGACCTATATGGGCTACACCTTC
TRBJ2-2 | - | TRBD2 | TRBV5-1 | CASSRGTSGGPGELFF | TGCGCCAGCAGCAGAGGGACTAGCGGGGGGCCCGGGGAGCTGTTTTTT
TRBJ1-2 | - | TRBD1 | TRBV11-2 | CASSLPLPGTGITF | TGTGCCAGCAGCTTACCTCTACCCGGGACAGGGATCACCTTC
TRBJ1-4 | - | - | TRBV4-1 | CASSQVQGGEKLFF | TGCGCCAGCAGCCAAGTACAGGGTGGAGAAAAACTGTTTTTT
TRBJ1-6 | - | - | TRBV12-5 | CASGLVLRSSSYNSPLHF | TGTGCTAGTGGTTTGGTGCTGAGGTCTAGCTCCTATAATTCACCCCTCCACTTT
TRBJ1-4 | - | - | TRBV5-1 | CASSLGSDINEKLFF | TGCGCCAGCAGCTTGGGGTCCGATATTAATGAAAAACTGTTTTTT
TRBJ2-7 | - | TRBD2 | TRBV19 | CASSIDGGTSEDEQYF | TGTGCCAGTAGTATAGATGGGGGGACTAGCGAGGACGAGCAGTACTTC
TRBJ1-2 | - | - | TRBV19 | CASSGGKGYTF | TGTGCCAGTAGTGGGGGGAAAGGCTACACCTTC
TRBJ2-7 | - | - | TRBV18 | CASSQTGQGGYEQYF | TGTGCCAGCTCCCAGACGGGACAAGGCGGCTACGAGCAGTACTTC